These T cell receptor beta chains were read from a single sample in a study of T cell clonotyping in hematopoietic cell transplantation. Repertoires were generated with immunoSEQ multiplex PCR, while TCRdb's copy carries only in-frame clones and drops some. The table includes nearly 1,500 clones, roughly 62% detected once. This specimen was peripheral blood mononuclear cells, taken 100 days after allogeneic stem cell transplant. These receptors were obtained from a female patient aged 55-70 years who had an allogeneic stem cell transplant, so the T cells may come from the graft donor. Some clones in this sample may be carry-over from other donors' samples. Both conserved end residues are part of each CDR3. A D gene is named only where the DNA matches it firmly. Part of the rows lack a size; the others show once, few, many or a class for expanded clones.

J	D	length	size	V	DNA	CDR3
TRBJ2-3	NA	12	few	TRBV7-9	TGTGCCAGCAGCCGGATCACAGATACGCAGTATTTT	CASSRITDTQYF
TRBJ1-1	TRBD1	12	NA	TRBV11-1	TGTGCCAGCAGCTATCGGACAGGTGAAGCTTTCTTT	CASSYRTGEAFF
TRBJ2-2	NA	15	few	TRBV11-3	TGTGCCAGCAGCCAACAGGAGGAATGGACCGGGGAGCTGTTTTTT	CASSQQEEWTGELFF
TRBJ1-4	NA	15	NA	TRBV7-9	TGTGCCAGCAGCTTAGCGCGAGGGCTTGGTGAAAAACTGTTTTTT	CASSLARGLGEKLFF
TRBJ2-7	NA	13	NA	TRBV28	TGTGCCAGCAAGGGGAGGAGCTCCTACGAGCAGTACTTC	CASKGRSSYEQYF
TRBJ2-3	TRBD2	13	NA	TRBV5-5	TGTGCCAGCACCCGCGGGGGGGGAGATACGCAGTATTTT	CASTRGGGDTQYF
TRBJ1-1	NA	13	NA	TRBV27	TGTGCCAGCAGTTTATCACAGGCATTTGAAGCTTTCTTT	CASSLSQAFEAFF
TRBJ2-5	TRBD2	15	NA	TRBV6-6	TGTGCCAGCAGTCCCGGGACTAGCGGGATAGAGACCCAGTACTTC	CASSPGTSGIETQYF
TRBJ1-1	NA	15	NA	TRBV18	TGTGCCAGCTCACCGGGGGGCCGGGGGAACACTGAAGCTTTCTTT	CASSPGGRGNTEAFF
TRBJ2-1	NA	12	few	TRBV11-3	TGTGCCAGCAGCTTAGTAGGGGATGAGCAGTTCTTC	CASSLVGDEQFF
TRBJ1-3	NA	15	few	TRBV18	TGTGCCAGCTCACCGACGGACGGGTTTGGAAACACCATATATTTT	CASSPTDGFGNTIYF
TRBJ1-1	TRBD1	16	few	TRBV19	TGTGCCAGTAGTACACGGGGACAGGGCCCAAACACTGAAGCTTTCTTT	CASSTRGQGPNTEAFF
TRBJ2-3	TRBD2	16	NA	TRBV5-1	TGCGCCAGCAGCACCGGGACTAGCGGGAGCACAGATACGCAGTATTTT	CASSTGTSGSTDTQYF
TRBJ2-5	TRBD2	14	NA	TRBV25-1	TGTGCCAGCAGTGATTGGCTAGCGGAAGAGACCCAGTACTTC	CASSDWLAEETQYF
TRBJ1-5	NA	14	once	TRBV6-1	TGTGCCAGCCGTTGGACAGATAGCAATCAGCCCCAGCATTTT	CASRWTDSNQPQHF
TRBJ2-7	NA	15	NA	TRBV14	TGTGCCAGCAGCCAAGTGATTAAGGGACCCTACGAGCAGTACTTC	CASSQVIKGPYEQYF
TRBJ1-1	NA	15	NA	TRBV27	TGTGCCAGCAGGACAGCCTACAATATGAACACTGAAGCTTTCTTT	CASRTAYNMNTEAFF
TRBJ2-3	TRBD2	15	NA	TRBV5-4	TGTGCCAGCAGACTTATGACTAGCGGCACAGATACGCAGTATTTT	CASRLMTSGTDTQYF
TRBJ2-7	NA	12	NA	TRBV28	TGTGCCAGCGAAGGCGGGAACTACGAGCAGTACTTC	CASEGGNYEQYF
TRBJ2-3	NA	15	NA	TRBV4-3	TGCGCCAGCAGCCAAGATCCCGCGGCCACAGATACGCAGTATTTT	CASSQDPAATDTQYF
TRBJ2-1	NA	15	NA	TRBV28	TGTGCCAGCAGTCGGGGAATAGATGGCGCGAATGAGCAGTTCTTC	CASSRGIDGANEQFF
TRBJ1-5	TRBD1	14	NA	TRBV6-5	TGTGCCAGCAGTTACGGGACAGGGATCCAGCCCCAGCATTTT	CASSYGTGIQPQHF
TRBJ2-7	NA	15	NA	TRBV5-1	TGCGCCAGCAGCCAAGCCCGCACTAACTCCTACGAGCAGTACTTC	CASSQARTNSYEQYF
TRBJ2-7	TRBD2	16	NA	TRBV27	TGTGCCAGCAGTTTATCCGGGCTAGCGGGGGGGCACGAGCAGTACTTC	CASSLSGLAGGHEQYF
TRBJ2-2	TRBD2	16	NA	TRBV5-6	TGTGCCAGCAGCCAACCCGGACTAGAGCACACCGGGGAGCTGTTTTTT	CASSQPGLEHTGELFF
TRBJ2-7	NA	13	NA	TRBV11-2	TGTGCCAGCAGAGGGGGGGAGGGGAACGAGCAGTACTTC	CASRGGEGNEQYF
TRBJ2-3	TRBD1	13	NA	TRBV6-6	TGTGCCAGCAGCCTTACAGGGGGAGATACGCAGTATTTT	CASSLTGGDTQYF
TRBJ2-3	NA	16	NA	TRBV4-3	TGCGCCAGCAGCCAAGATCGGGGGGCAGGGTCAGATACGCAGTATTTT	CASSQDRGAGSDTQYF
TRBJ2-2	TRBD1	18	NA	TRBV4-1	TGCGCCAGCAGCCTTATAGGCAGGGGGAACCGAAGGACCGGGGAGCTGTTTTTT	CASSLIGRGNRRTGELFF
TRBJ1-3	NA	16	few	TRBV5-5	TGTGCCAGCAGCCTCGGGAATCCCTCCACTGGAAACACCATATATTTT	CASSLGNPSTGNTIYF
TRBJ2-7	NA	15	NA	TRBV7-2	TGTGCCAGCAGCTTAGGTTCAGAATGGATTTACGAGCAGTACTTC	CASSLGSEWIYEQYF
TRBJ2-7	TRBD1	15	few	TRBV19	TGTGCCAGTAGTATAGATGGACAGGAGGCGAACGAGCAGTACTTC	CASSIDGQEANEQYF
TRBJ2-7	NA	14	NA	TRBV6-5	TGTGCCAGCAGTTATGGGGGCGCCGGAAACGAGCAGTACTTC	CASSYGGAGNEQYF
TRBJ2-3	TRBD2	17	NA	TRBV29-1	TGCAGCGTGAAGGGACTAGCGGGAGGGCTTGCCACAGATACGCAGTATTTT	CSVKGLAGGLATDTQYF
TRBJ2-7	NA	13	NA	TRBV14	TGTGCCAGCAGAACCCGGGGGGCCGGCGAGCAGTACTTC	CASRTRGAGEQYF
TRBJ2-7	NA	13	NA	TRBV2	TGTGCCAGCACGAAGGGGGAAACCTACGAGCAGTACTTC	CASTKGETYEQYF
TRBJ2-3	TRBD2	15	NA	TRBV4-3	TGCGCCAGCAGCCAGTGGGCGGGAGAGGGAGATACGCAGTATTTT	CASSQWAGEGDTQYF
TRBJ1-1	NA	13	NA	TRBV7-9	TGTGCCAGCAGCAAGGACCCTGGGACTGAAGCTTTCTTT	CASSKDPGTEAFF
TRBJ2-5	NA	14	few	TRBV5-1	TGCGCCAGCAGCCCGGGGACACCTCAAGAGACCCAGTACTTC	CASSPGTPQETQYF